What follows are 24 T cell receptor beta chains derived from one specimen sequenced in a study of shared clonotypes between healthy human individuals. Assay used: immunoSEQ multiplex PCR; TCRdb lists only in-frame clones, some missing. The sample contains about 710,000 clones, 73% of which appear only once. Sequenced material: memory CD4+ T cells sorted from blood. Subset: CD45RA-negative fraction. These receptors were taken from a woman aged 30 to 39 in good health.

The V and J genes are TRBV7-3 and TRBJ1-2; 10 nucleotides agree with TRBD1. With V trimmed by 5 bases and J by 8 bases, 8 bases remained unmatched. The CDR3 has 14 amino acids. In germline, CDR1 is SGHTA, CDR2 FQGTGA. DNA for the CDR3: TGTGCCAGCAGCGCGACCGGGACAGGGGTAGGCTACACCTTC. The encoded protein is CASSATGTGVGYTF.

This clone turned up a few times. J is TRBJ1-2 and V is TRBV7-9, with TRBD1 matching over 7 bases. With V trimmed by 4 bases and J by 3 bases, 5 bases remained unmatched. This CDR3 is built from 14 residues. The germline gives CDR1 SEHNR, CDR2 FQNEAQ (reference sequence). Written as DNA, the CDR3 is TGTGCCAGCAGCTACGGGACAGACGACTATGGCTACACCTTC. Protein product: CASSYGTDDYGYTF. Looking up the rest from reference TRBV7-9 and TRBJ1-2 gives the full variable domain: DTGVSQNPRHKITKRGQNVTFRCDPISEHNRLYWYRQTLGQGPEFLTYFQNEAQLEKSRLLSDRFSAERPKGSFSTLEIQRTEQGDSAMYLCASSYGTDDYGYTFGSGTRLTVV.

The chain couples TRBV5-1 to TRBJ2-6, with TRBD2 as a possible D gene (6 bases). V lost 0 bases, J lost 1 base, and 14 bases lay in between. This CDR3 spans 18 amino acids. Germline CDR1 and CDR2: SGHRS and YFSETQ. DNA of the CDR3: TGCGCCAGCAGCTTGGGGCAGGGAGGCCTTTCTGGGGCCAACGTCCTGACTTTC. It specifies CASSLGQGGLSGANVLTF.

The rearrangement uses TRBV7-9 and TRBJ2-7, with a weak D call TRBD2 (5 bases). The ends were cut back, 2 bases at V and 0 bases at J, with 8 bases in the middle. Germline lookup yields CDR1 SEHNR and CDR2 FQNEAQ (reference sequence). This CDR3 is 14 amino acids long. The CDR3 is CASSLTRDSYEQYF. Here the CDR3 DNA reads TGTGCCAGCAGCTTAACACGGGACTCCTACGAGCAGTACTTC. The full variable domain, its missing parts supplied by reference TRBV7-9 and TRBJ2-7, is DTGVSQNPRHKITKRGQNVTFRCDPISEHNRLYWYRQTLGQGPEFLTYFQNEAQLEKSRLLSDRFSAERPKGSFSTLEIQRTEQGDSAMYLCASSLTRDSYEQYFGPGTRLTVT.

This CDR3 is CASTDRVNQPQHF. For the CDR3, the DNA is TGTGCCAGCACGGACAGAGTCAATCAGCCCCAGCATTTT. V is TRBV6-1 and J is TRBJ1-5; D is possibly TRBD1 (6 bases). Germline V gives CDR1 MNHNS, CDR2 SASEGT. The ends were cut back, 7 bases at V and 3 bases at J, with 10 bases in the middle. CDR3 size: 13 residues.

The rearrangement uses TRBV29-1 and TRBJ2-5; D is possibly TRBD1 or TRBD2 (6 bases each). The CDR3 contains 15 residues. Germline V gene lookup returns CDR1 SQVTM and CDR2 ANQGSEA. Trimming cost V 6 bases and J 5 bases, with 22 bases left between them. The CDR3 DNA reads TGCAGCGTCGAGAGGGGGGCTAAAGTTCGGGAGACCCAGTACTTC. Its protein is CSVERGAKVRETQYF.

For the CDR3, the DNA is TGTGCCAGCAGCTTGGAAGTATCGGGCAATCAGCCCCAGCATTTT. As protein: CASSLEVSGNQPQHF. The chain carries TRBV5-8 and TRBJ1-5, with D hard to call. V was pared by 0 bases and J by 2 bases, with 9 bases between. Germline CDR1 reads SGHTS; CDR2 reads YDEGEE. CDR3 length equals 15 residues. The full variable domain, completed using reference TRBV5-8 and TRBJ1-5, is EAGVTQSPTHLIKTRGQQATLRCSPISGHTSVYWYQQALGLGLQFLLWYDEGEERNRGNFPPRFSGRQFPNYSSELNVNALELEDSALYLCASSLEVSGNQPQHFGDGTRLSIL.

This sequence joins TRBV5-1 and TRBJ2-5; tentative D call: TRBD2 (5 bases). The CDR3 contains 15 residues. Germline CDR1 is SGHRS and CDR2 is YFSETQ. Trimming removed 0 bases from V and 2 bases from J, with 11 bases in between. Written as DNA, the CDR3 is TGCGCCAGCAGCTTGGGCCGGGGAACACAAGAGACCCAGTACTTC. As protein: CASSLGRGTQETQYF.

The chain couples TRBV6-1 to TRBJ2-5, with D unclear. Germline assignment: CDR1 MNHNS and CDR2 SASEGT. There are 11 residues in the CDR3. Trimming pared 5 bases from V and 5 bases from J, leaving 6 bases between. CDR3 loop: CASSYGETQYF. The CDR3 nucleotides are TGTGCCAGCAGTTACGGGGAGACCCAGTACTTC.

The V gene is TRBV7-7, the J gene TRBJ2-5; 9 bases line up with TRBD1. The V and J ends lost 8 bases and 5 bases, in that order; junction bases with no gene match: 12. The germline CDR1 and CDR2 sequences are SSHAT and FNYEAQ (reference sequence). The CDR3 runs 15 residues. The CDR3 DNA reads as TGTGCCAGCGCATTTGCCGGGACAGGGTACGAGACCCAGTACTTC. Translating it yields CASAFAGTGYETQYF.

The V gene is TRBV28, the J gene TRBJ1-5, with 8 bases fitting TRBD1. Germline V gives CDR1 MDHEN, CDR2 SYDVKM. The V segment lost 6 bases and the J segment 6 bases; nucleotides outside the gene matches: 7. CDR3 length equals 14 residues. CDR3 in DNA: TGTGCCAGCAGCAACCCAGGGGGCGGTCAGCCCCAGCATTTT. Translation: CASSNPGGGQPQHF.

J is TRBJ1-3 and V is TRBV28; 11 bases line up with TRBD1. This CDR3 has 16 amino acids. Germline V lookup: CDR1 MDHEN, CDR2 SYDVKM. The J segment lost 4 bases and the V segment lost 5 bases, leaving 7 bases of the junction unmatched. The DNA for the CDR3 is TGTGCCAGCAGTACCCCGGGACAGGGGGGAGGAAACACCATATATTTT. Protein sequence: CASSTPGQGGGNTIYF.

This clone showed up just a few times. Other DNA sequences in the sample encode the same CDR3. The rearrangement links TRBV7-3 to TRBJ1-3, with no clear D. The CDR3 sequence is 13 residues long. Germline values: CDR1 SGHTA, CDR2 FQGTGA. Trimming stripped 0 bases from V and 3 bases from J, with 3 bases between. CDR3 DNA: TGTGCCAGCAGCTTAACCCATGGAAACACCATATATTTT. Amino acids: CASSLTHGNTIYF.

The chain couples TRBV11-2 to TRBJ2-6; D unclear. The CDR3 spans 13 residues. The ends were cut back, 8 bases at V and 3 bases at J, with 8 bases in the middle. Germline CDR1 reads SGHAT; CDR2 reads FQNNGV. The CDR3 DNA reads as TGTGCCAGCGGTCTTCATGGGGCCAACGTCCTGACTTTC. Amino acids: CASGLHGANVLTF.

The V call is TRBV13, the J call TRBJ2-1; TRBD2 aligns across 12 bases. Per the germline V gene, CDR1 is PRHDT and CDR2 is FYEKMQ (reference sequence). The CDR3 totals 17 residues. Unmatched junction bases numbered 8, after V lost 4 bases and J lost 4 bases. The CDR3 DNA sequence: TGTGCCAGCAGCTCAAGGACTAGCGGGGTAGTATACAATGAGCAGTTCTTC. Protein: CASSSRTSGVVYNEQFF. The full variable domain, in which reference TRBV13 and TRBJ2-1 provide the parts outside the CDR3, is AAGVIQSPRHLIKEKRETATLKCYPIPRHDTVYWYQQGPGQDPQFLISFYEKMQSDKGSIPDRFSAQQFSDYHSELNMSSLELGDSALYFCASSSRTSGVVYNEQFFGPGTRLTVL.

The chain recombines TRBV29-1 with TRBJ1-1; D remains ambiguous. This CDR3 is built from 12 residues. V gave up 1 base and J gave up 7 bases, with 10 bases separating them. The germline gives CDR1 SQVTM, CDR2 ANQGSEA. The CDR3 loop is CSVEGGSFEAFF. The CDR3 DNA is TGCAGCGTTGAAGGGGGAAGTTTTGAAGCTTTCTTT.

This clone was observed a few times. The chain recombines TRBV6-1 with TRBJ1-1; D is possibly TRBD1 (5 bases). The CDR3 is 13 residues long. CDR1 MNHNS and CDR2 SASEGT come from the germline V gene. V lost 3 bases, J lost 10 bases, and 15 bases lay in between. Here the CDR3 reads CASSDQGGLLAFF. As DNA, the CDR3 is TGTGCCAGCAGTGACCAGGGAGGTTTGCTAGCTTTCTTT.

This clone came up a few times. J is TRBJ2-1 and V is TRBV5-1, with 11 bases identical to TRBD2. CDR1 is SGHRS, CDR2 YFSETQ, per germline. The CDR3 is 17 amino acids. J was trimmed by 9 bases and V by 0 bases; bases with no gene match: 11. The CDR3 nucleotides are TGCGCCAGCAGCTTGGGACTAGCGGGGATTCAAGGGTTTGAGCAGTTCTTC. Translation: CASSLGLAGIQGFEQFF.

In the case of this clone: A read error may produce the germline difference seen at one junction end. The chain couples TRBV6-1 to TRBJ2-7, with 8 bases that match TRBD1. CDR1 and CDR2 from the germline V gene are MNHNS and SASEGT. This CDR3 region has 11 residues. The CDR3 here is CANGQGYGQYF. The CDR3 nucleotides read TGTGCCAATGGACAGGGTTACGGGCAGTACTTC.

This chain joins TRBV6-6 and TRBJ2-7; D not resolved. Germline loops: CDR1 MNHNY, CDR2 SVGAGI (reference sequence). The CDR3 totals 11 residues. The V gene lost 2 bases and the J gene lost 7 bases, with 6 bases spanning the gap. Here the CDR3 DNA reads TGTGCCAGCAGTTACGAGCAGGAGCAGTACTTC. Encoded protein: CASSYEQEQYF.

The chain joins TRBV27 to TRBJ1-2; TRBD1 is a possible D gene (5 bases). CDR1 and CDR2 from the germline V gene are MNHEY and SMNVEV (reference sequence). The CDR3 covers 15 residues. Trimming took off 3 bases at V and 4 bases at J, with 15 bases between the two ends. CDR3 sequence: CASSFLRDSAYGYTF. The CDR3 DNA sequence: TGTGCCAGCAGTTTCCTCCGGGACTCAGCCTATGGCTACACCTTC.

The CDR3 sequence is CATRGTASYEQYF. The CDR3 bases are TGTGCCACCCGAGGGACGGCCTCCTACGAGCAGTACTTC. The rearrangement joins TRBV6-1 to TRBJ2-7; D is tentatively TRBD1 or TRBD2 (5 bases each). Germline CDR1 MNHNS, CDR2 SASEGT. The CDR3 runs 13 residues. V lost 10 bases, J lost 0 bases, and 13 bases lay in between.

In this sample, this clone turned up a few times. The chain combines TRBV19 with TRBJ1-2; D might be TRBD1 (6 bases). The CDR3 totals 12 residues. Trimming took off 11 bases at V and 4 bases at J, with 14 bases between the two ends. Germline-derived CDR1 and CDR2 are LNHDA and SQIVND (reference sequence). The CDR3 nucleotides are TGTGCCGGCTACGGGACAAGCTATGGCTACACCTTC. Amino acid sequence: CAGYGTSYGYTF.

This clone was seen a single time. The chain has TRBV7-8 and TRBJ2-7, with 8 bases that match TRBD1. CDR1 is SGHVS, CDR2 FQNEAQ, per germline. Trimming cost V 1 base and J 6 bases; bases outside gene matches: 8. The CDR3 extends over 15 amino acids. As DNA, the CDR3 is TGTGCCAGCAGCTTAGTAGGCGGGACAGGATCCGAGCAGTACTTC. Protein sequence: CASSLVGGTGSEQYF.